Presented here are 13 T cell receptor beta chains from one specimen sequenced in a study of cytomegalovirus exposure and HLA in healthy donors. PCR involved 60 Vbeta and 13 Jbeta primers. Clones were sequenced by immunoSEQ multiplex PCR, and TCRdb holds only the in-frame ones, with some missing. The sample shows about 180,000 clones, over 70% of them seen only once. The specimen sequenced was PBMCs. The receptors originated from a boy between 2 and 10 years old in good health and CMV-seronegative.

This chain joins TRBV29-1 and TRBJ1-1; D not resolved. The CDR3 is 12 residues long. With 6 bases removed from V and 3 bases from J, the gap between germline ends came to 11 bases. Looked up from germline, CDR1 is SQVTM and CDR2 is ANQGSEA. The CDR3 DNA reads TGCAGCGTGAAGGGAGAGTACACTGAAGCTTTCTTT. It translates to CSVKGEYTEAFF.

The DNA for the CDR3 is TGTGCCAGCAGCATTCGGAACAGGGGTTGTTTGAACACTGAAGCTTTCTTT. This encodes CASSIRNRGCLNTEAFF. The rearrangement links TRBV21-1 to TRBJ1-1; the table names TRBD1, a call not compared with the DNA. TRBV21-1 is flagged as a pseudogene. The CDR3 covers 17 residues.

Written as DNA, the CDR3 is TGTGCCAGCAGCTCGGGACTAGCGGGAGATACGCAGTATTTT. Translation gives CASSSGLAGDTQYF. V gene TRBV7-9 combines with J gene TRBJ2-3; TRBD2 matches at 12 bases. CDR3 size: 14 residues. Germline-derived CDR1 and CDR2 are SEHNR and FQNEAQ (reference sequence). V shed 4 bases, J shed 5 bases, and the junction held 1 base outside the gene matches.

The J gene is TRBJ1-1, the V gene TRBV5-1; D remains unclear. The CDR3 has 15 amino acids. Germline lookup yields CDR1 SGHRS and CDR2 YFSETQ. With 2 bases removed from V and 1 base from J, the gap between germline ends came to 12 bases. DNA for the CDR3: TGCGCCAGCAGCTTAGACTACCTGGGGAACACTGAAGCTTTCTTT. It yields the protein CASSLDYLGNTEAFF.

The chain recombines TRBV29-1 with TRBJ2-7; 11 bases map to TRBD2. Germline V gene sequence: CDR1 SQVTM, CDR2 ANQGSEA. V was pared by 2 bases and J by 6 bases, with 3 bases of the junction left unmatched. This CDR3 spans 13 amino acids. CDR3 sequence reads: CSVESGTSGEQYF. CDR3 nucleotide sequence: TGCAGCGTTGAATCCGGGACTAGCGGCGAGCAGTACTTC.

This sequence joins TRBV6-5 and TRBJ1-6; 7 bases match TRBD1. Germline CDR1 reads MNHEY; CDR2 reads SVGAGI. The CDR3 is made up of 16 amino acids. J was trimmed by 4 bases and V by 3 bases; bases with no gene match: 6. CDR3 DNA: TGTGCCAGCAGTTATCGGTTGGGACAGTATAATTCACCCCTCCACTTT. It encodes CASSYRLGQYNSPLHF.

The rearrangement uses TRBV6-6 and TRBJ1-5; perhaps TRBD1 as D (5 bases). V was clipped by 7 bases and J by 6 bases, with 13 bases between them. Germline assignment: CDR1 MNHNY and CDR2 SVGAGI (reference sequence). The CDR3 totals 13 residues. This CDR3 reads CASTPWGGQPQHF. CDR3 bases: TGTGCCAGCACCCCGTGGGGGGGTCAGCCCCAGCATTTT.

V usage is TRBV9 and J usage is TRBJ1-2; tentative D call: TRBD1 (5 bases). CDR1 is SGDLS, CDR2 YYNGEE, per germline. The germline V and J ends were trimmed by 3 bases and 2 bases, with 17 bases remaining between them. There are 16 residues in the CDR3. As DNA, the CDR3 is TGTGCCAGCAGCGCCCAGGGACGGGGGGTCAACTATGGCTACACCTTC. Protein sequence: CASSAQGRGVNYGYTF.

V and J are TRBV29-1 and TRBJ1-2, with 7 bases matching TRBD1. CDR1 and CDR2 (germline): SQVTM, ANQGSEA. V gave up 7 bases and J gave up 4 bases; unmatched junction bases: 9. The length of the CDR3 is 13 residues. CDR3 amino acids: CSGAGGQAYGYTF. CDR3 in DNA: TGCAGCGGGGCAGGGGGGCAAGCCTATGGCTACACCTTC.

The CDR3 loop reads CSVVRDYEQYF. CDR3 bases: TGCAGCGTTGTCCGGGACTACGAGCAGTACTTC. The chain joins TRBV29-1 to TRBJ2-7; the D gene is possibly TRBD2 (5 bases). CDR1 is SQVTM, CDR2 ANQGSEA, per germline. CDR3 size: 11 residues. V lost 4 bases and J lost 3, with 7 bases in between.

The V and J genes are TRBV10-3 and TRBJ1-2; weak D call: TRBD1 (6 bases). Germline V gene sequence: CDR1 ENHRY, CDR2 SYGVKD. V was trimmed by 0 bases and J by 6 bases, leaving 11 bases between them. CDR3 length: 14 residues. The CDR3 protein is CAISESRGIDGYTF. For the CDR3, the DNA is TGTGCCATCAGTGAGTCCAGGGGCATAGATGGCTACACCTTC.

The rearrangement joins TRBV19 to TRBJ2-1; D ambiguous. Between the trimmed V and J ends, which lost 3 bases and 4 bases, there was a span of 4 bases. Germline CDR1 and CDR2: LNHDA and SQIVND (reference sequence). The CDR3 has 12 amino acids. This CDR3 reads CASSIGYNEQFF. The DNA for the CDR3 is TGTGCCAGTAGTATCGGGTACAATGAGCAGTTCTTC.

The rearrangement uses TRBV30 and TRBJ1-5; D gene ambiguous. Germline CDR1 reads GTSNPN; CDR2 reads SVGIG (reference sequence). The germline V and J ends were trimmed by 2 bases and 0 bases, with 5 bases remaining between them. CDR3 size: 13 residues. The CDR3 DNA follows: TGTGCCTGGAGTCCCAATAGCAATCAGCCCCAGCATTTT. Its translation is CAWSPNSNQPQHF.